Described below is a single TCR beta chain sequence and its context. Original analysis: Estimation of nucleated cell counts relied on the amplification of reference gene primers. Generated by immunoSEQ multiplex PCR, the TCRdb table keeps only in-frame clones and is missing some. The V and J calls and clone size were taken over from that table, and D and trimming were inferred from the DNA. This repertoire shows more than 100,000 clones, around 88% found once; its top ten account for roughly 18%. V was trimmed by 5 bases and J by 2 bases, leaving 12 bases between them. CDR1 is SGHAT and CDR2 is FQNNGV in the germline V gene. The CDR3 length is 14 residues. The record originates from a study of blood T cell repertoires in COVID-19. Study as a whole: COVID-19 samples from acute and convalescent phases originated in the United States, Italy and Spain. T cells, B-cell-depleted T cells, or PBMCs supplied cDNA or gDNA.

The sample taken for sequencing was peripheral blood. This clonotype was obtained from a man aged 45-65 years with active or convalescent COVID-19. The chain carries TRBV11-2 and TRBJ2-5, with a possible D match to TRBD2 (5 bases). Here the CDR3 reads CASSRPGLQETQYF. CDR3 DNA sequence: TGTGCCAGCAGCCGGCCGGGGTTGCAAGAGACCCAGTACTTC. Looking up the rest from reference TRBV11-2 and TRBJ2-5 gives the full variable domain: EAGVAQSPRYKIIEKRQSVAFWCNPISGHATLYWYQQILGQGPKLLIQFQNNGVVDDSQLPKDRFSAERLKGVDSTLKIQPAKLEDSAVYLCASSRPGLQETQYFGPGTRLLVL.